The 9 T cell receptor beta chains listed next were all sequenced from one sample in a study of vaccination and CD4 T cells after COVID-19. No antigens are known for them. An Oncomine TCR Beta short-read assay was used to sequence the DNA from cultured CD4+ T cells. TCRdb itself ran the PCR reads through MiXCR, one entry per CDR3 protein. The table lists roughly 4,900 distinct CDR3 sequences, roughly three fifths of them singletons, with 40% to 45% in the top ten. Specified treatment: roughly 10-day PBMC culture with coronavirus spike peptide pools or control peptides (ViraFEST assay). CD4+ T-cell collection from the unexposed donor predated the COVID-19 pandemic (2011-2018). Specimen: CD4+ T cells from blood, cultured in vitro. These TCRs come from a human donor in good health.

This clonotype turned up a few times. The V and J genes are TRBV7-2 and TRBJ1-5; D unclear. Deletions cut 5 bases from V and 0 bases from J, with 2 bases between. The germline V gene encodes CDR1 SGHTA and CDR2 FQGNSA. The CDR3 contains 12 residues. In DNA, the CDR3 is TGTGCCAGCAGCCTTAGCAATCAGCCCCAGCATTTT. Encoded protein: CASSLSNQPQHF.

The chain carries TRBV7-2 and TRBJ1-1; D is unresolved. The CDR3 has 15 amino acids. Trimming took 1 base from V and 1 from J, leaving 10 bases between them. Germline CDR1 reads SGHTA; CDR2 reads FQGNSA. The DNA for the CDR3 is TGTGCCAGCAGCTTAGATTCGGCGGGGAACACTGAAGCTTTCTTT. Residues: CASSLDSAGNTEAFF.

In its sample, this clonotype was seen once. This chain links TRBV25-1 with TRBJ1-4; tentatively, D is TRBD1 (5 bases). Germline CDR1 reads MGHDK; CDR2 reads SYGVNS. V shed 8 bases and J shed 5 bases, with 18 bases lying between them. There are 15 residues in the CDR3. The DNA of the CDR3 is TGTGCCAGCCGGCTATCGGTAGGGGACAATGAAAAACTGTTTTTT. Protein sequence: CASRLSVGDNEKLFF.

The chain has TRBV30 and TRBJ1-5; no reliable D call. The CDR3 runs 14 residues. Germline loops: CDR1 GTSNPN, CDR2 SVGIG (reference sequence). Deletions cut 2 bases from V and 0 bases from J, with 8 bases between. CDR3 nucleotides: TGTGCCTGGAGTCGCGCTAGTAGCAATCAGCCCCAGCATTTT. The encoded protein is CAWSRASSNQPQHF.

J is TRBJ2-7 and V is TRBV15; no clear D. CDR3 length equals 13 residues. V was pared by 1 base and J by 3 bases, with 7 bases between. CDR1 LNHNV and CDR2 YYDKDF come from the germline V gene (reference sequence). CDR3 coding DNA: TGTGCCACCAGCAGAGGGCAGCTCTACGAGCAGTACTTC. Its protein product is CATSRGQLYEQYF.

The J gene is TRBJ1-1, the V gene TRBV6-1; 7 bases are a match to TRBD1. CDR1 is MNHNS and CDR2 is SASEGT in the germline V gene. The CDR3 totals 14 residues. Unmatched junction bases numbered 13, after V lost 7 bases and J lost 8 bases. The CDR3 protein is CASNPRGQTTEAFF. The CDR3 region has the DNA TGTGCCAGCAACCCTAGGGGGCAAACCACCGAAGCTTTCTTT.

The genes are TRBV14 and TRBJ1-6; 7 positions match TRBD1. This CDR3 spans 16 amino acids. The V gene end was trimmed by 4 bases and the J gene end by 5 bases; junction bases not matched to a gene: 8. CDR1 SGHDN and CDR2 FVKESK come from the germline V gene. CDR3 DNA: TGTGCCAGCAGCCCGCGGTTCGACAGGGATAATTCACCCCTCCACTTT. It yields the protein CASSPRFDRDNSPLHF.

The chain joins TRBV20-1 to TRBJ1-3, with TRBD1 as a possible D gene (6 bases). This CDR3 region has 14 residues. V lost 1 base, J lost 4 bases, and 11 bases lay in between. Germline CDR1 and CDR2: DFQATT and SNEGSKA (reference sequence). CDR3 protein: CSARVQGIGNTIYF. The CDR3 bases are TGCAGTGCTAGAGTACAGGGAATCGGAAACACCATATATTTT.

This clonotype was picked up a small number of times. The V gene is TRBV7-6, the J gene TRBJ1-1; 8 bases agree with TRBD1. CDR1 is SGHVS, CDR2 FNYEAQ, per germline. V shed 4 bases, J shed 12 bases, and the junction held 7 bases outside the gene matches. CDR3 length: 12 residues. For the CDR3, the DNA is TGTGCCAGCAGCTCCCCACAGGGGGTCTCTTTCTTT. Translating it yields CASSSPQGVSFF.